This T cell receptor (beta chain) was documented in a study of T-cell reconstitution after alpha-beta-depleted transplantation in children. Construction of the TCRbeta library involved unique molecular identifiers. TCRdb re-derived calls from the PCR reads in MiXCR, one entry per CDR3 protein. Here the sample spans 400,000 to 450,000 distinct CDR3 sequences, around two fifths being singletons. This specimen was PBMCs, taken before TCRalphabeta/CD19-depleted stem cell transplant. The clonotype originates from a girl aged 2 to 10 with aplastic anemia, due to receive a stem cell transplant.

The CDR3 spells CASSSAAPGELFF. The CDR3 DNA sequence: TGTGCCAGCAGTTCAGCGGCCCCCGGGGAGCTGTTTTTT. This chain connects TRBV12-3 or TRBV12-4 to TRBJ2-2; D perhaps matches TRBD2 (5 bases). The V end lost 4 bases, the J end lost 6 bases, and 9 bases lay between the germline ends. The CDR3 is 13 residues long.